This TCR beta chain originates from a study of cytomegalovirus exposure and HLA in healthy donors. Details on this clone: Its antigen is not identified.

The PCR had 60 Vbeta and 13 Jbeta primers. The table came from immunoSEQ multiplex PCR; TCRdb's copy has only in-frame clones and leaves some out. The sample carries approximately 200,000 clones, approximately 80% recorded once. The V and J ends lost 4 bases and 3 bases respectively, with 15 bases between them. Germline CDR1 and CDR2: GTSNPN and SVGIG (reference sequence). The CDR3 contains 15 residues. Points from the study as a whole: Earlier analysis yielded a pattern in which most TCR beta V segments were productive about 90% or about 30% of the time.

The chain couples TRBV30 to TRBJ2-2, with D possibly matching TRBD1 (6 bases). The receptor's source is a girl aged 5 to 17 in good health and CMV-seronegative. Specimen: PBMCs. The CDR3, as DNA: TGTGCCTGGATCCCGGGACATATTTACACCGGGGAGCTGTTTTTT. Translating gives CAWIPGHIYTGELFF.